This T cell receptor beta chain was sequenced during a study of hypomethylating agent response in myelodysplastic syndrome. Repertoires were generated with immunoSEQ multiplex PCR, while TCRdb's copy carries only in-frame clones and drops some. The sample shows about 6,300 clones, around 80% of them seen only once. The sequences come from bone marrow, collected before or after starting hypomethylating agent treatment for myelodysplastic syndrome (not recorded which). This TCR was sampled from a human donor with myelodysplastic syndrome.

This CDR3 reads CASSVSYSGHNEQFF. The CDR3 DNA sequence: TGTGCCAGCAGCGTAAGCTACTCCGGGCACAATGAGCAGTTCTTC. The V and J genes are TRBV9 and TRBJ2-1; no firm D call. Trimming removed 1 base at V and 5 bases at J, with 13 bases between. This CDR3 has 15 amino acids. In germline, CDR1 is SGDLS, CDR2 YYNGEE. Using reference TRBV9 and TRBJ2-1 for the parts outside the CDR3, the full variable domain is DSGVTQTPKHLITATGQRVTLRCSPRSGDLSVYWYQQSLDQGLQFLIQYYNGEERAKGNILERFSAQQFPDLHSELNLSSLELGDSALYFCASSVSYSGHNEQFFGPGTRLTVL.